This T cell receptor beta chain originates from a study of T cells after posttransplantation cyclophosphamide. Study-level points and caveats: TRB overlap between skin or GI tissue T cells and blood was limited.

Measured with immunoSEQ multiplex PCR; TCRdb has only the in-frame clones, and not every one. Seen here are tens of thousands of clones, 70% to 90% observed once, and the top ten hold roughly 3.5%. From germline, CDR1 is SNHLY and CDR2 FYNNEI. The CDR3 contains 15 residues. V shed 5 bases and J 6 bases; nucleotides not matched to a gene: 6. As for this clone: Its target is not known.

Material for sequencing was PBMCs. The TCR sequence derives from a man aged 50 to 60. The chain couples TRBV2 to TRBJ2-4; 11 positions match TRBD2. The CDR3 spells CASSLGLAVINIQYF. Written as DNA, the CDR3 is TGTGCCAGCAGTTTGGGACTAGCGGTTATAAACATTCAGTACTTC.